This is a list of T cell receptor beta chains from one sample in a study of blood T cell repertoires in COVID-19. Sequenced by immunoSEQ multiplex PCR; TCRdb stores in-frame clones only, minus some. The sample yields some 100,000 clones, about 85% seen once. The sample comprised peripheral blood. These receptors were collected from a human donor in a cohort sampled during active COVID-19. Both conserved end residues are part of each CDR3. Fields, in order: clone size, CDR3 length, V gene, D gene, J gene, CDR3 DNA, CDR3 protein. A D gene is named only where the DNA matches it firmly. Clone size is stated in some rows and not others, as once, few, many or a class when expanded.

>.|15|TRBV9|TRBD2|TRBJ2-1
TGTGCCAGCAGCGTAGTGCCTAGCGGATACAATGAGCAGTTCTTC
CASSVVPSGYNEQFF
>.|18|TRBV4-1|.|TRBJ1-2
TGCGCCAGCAGCCAAGTTGGGCTGGGTCCTGCTAAACACTATGGCTACACCTTC
CASSQVGLGPAKHYGYTF
>.|18|TRBV7-8|TRBD1|TRBJ1-1
TGTGCCAGCAAAATATTAGGGACAGGGGGCGATTGGGATACTGAAGCTTTCTTT
CASKILGTGGDWDTEAFF
>.|14|TRBV6-6|.|TRBJ2-7
TGTGCCAGCAGTTACGTGAGGGGGGGGACCGAGCAGTACTTC
CASSYVRGGTEQYF
>.|16|TRBV18|.|TRBJ2-5
TGTGCCAGCTCACCTCAAGACAGCCTAGGAGGGGAGACCCAGTACTTC
CASSPQDSLGGETQYF
>.|18|TRBV6-7|TRBD2|TRBJ2-1
TGTGCCAGCAGTTACTCGCGACTAGCGGGAGGGCCTTACAATGAGCAGTTCTTC
CASSYSRLAGGPYNEQFF
>.|14|TRBV7-9|.|TRBJ1-4
TGTGCCAGCAGCCCCACCTCGCGGGACGAAAAACTGTTTTTT
CASSPTSRDEKLFF
>.|13|TRBV7-9|.|TRBJ2-7
TGTGCCAGCAGTTACAGGGTTTCCTACGAGCAGTACTTC
CASSYRVSYEQYF
>few|20|TRBV7-8|TRBD2|TRBJ2-3
TGTGCCAGCAGCAGGCCCGCCTGGACTAGCGGGAGGTCTAGCACAGATACGCAGTATTTT
CASSRPAWTSGRSSTDTQYF
>.|15|TRBV27|.|TRBJ1-1
TGTGCCAGCGGTATCGACCGGAGGTTGAACACTGAAGCTTTCTTT
CASGIDRRLNTEAFF
>.|18|TRBV4-1|TRBD1|TRBJ1-5
TGCGCCAGCAGCCCCCGGACAGGCGCTCAGATAAGCAATCAGCCCCAGCATTTT
CASSPRTGAQISNQPQHF
>.|14|TRBV7-3|TRBD1|TRBJ1-2
TGTGCCAGCAGCCCCGGGACAGGGATTGTTGGCTACACCTTC
CASSPGTGIVGYTF
>.|16|TRBV18|TRBD1|TRBJ2-1
TGTGCCAGCTCACCATTATACGGGACAGGGACTAATGAGCAGTTCTTC
CASSPLYGTGTNEQFF
>.|12|TRBV29-1|TRBD1|TRBJ2-7
TGCAGCCCGGGACAGGCTATCGGCGAGCAGTACTTC
CSPGQAIGEQYF
>once|15|TRBV11-3|TRBD1|TRBJ1-1
TGTGCCAGCAGCTTAGAAGGGACAGGCCTCACTGAAGCTTTCTTT
CASSLEGTGLTEAFF
>.|15|TRBV6-1|.|TRBJ1-5
TGTGCCAGCAGTGATGGACGGGGAGGCAATCAGCCCCAGCATTTT
CASSDGRGGNQPQHF
>.|14|TRBV6-5|.|TRBJ2-3
TGTGCCAGCAGCTACACTAGTAGCACAGATACGCAGTATTTT
CASSYTSSTDTQYF
>.|16|TRBV4-1|TRBD1|TRBJ2-4
TGCGCCAGCAGCCCCGTTGGTTACAGGGGGCAAAACATTCAGTACTTC
CASSPVGYRGQNIQYF
>.|13|TRBV7-9|.|TRBJ1-1
TGTGCCAGCAGCTTAGGGACAACTTCTGAAGCTTTCTTT
CASSLGTTSEAFF
>.|16|TRBV4-1|.|TRBJ2-7
TGCGCCAGCAGCCAAGGAAACGGTCCGGGTTCCTACGAGCAGTACTTC
CASSQGNGPGSYEQYF
>once|15|TRBV24-1|TRBD1|TRBJ2-3
TGTGCCACCAGTGGCCGGACAGGGGACAGAGATACGCAGTATTTT
CATSGRTGDRDTQYF
>.|15|TRBV6-6|.|TRBJ2-7
TGTGCCAGCAGTTACGGGCAGGCACAAACCTACGAGCAGTACTTC
CASSYGQAQTYEQYF
>.|11|TRBV6-5|.|TRBJ1-2
TGTGCCAGCACTGCCGGGGGTGGCTACACCTTC
CASTAGGGYTF
>.|14|TRBV6-5|TRBD1|TRBJ2-3
TGTGCCAGCAGGGAGACAGGGGGAATGGATACGCAGTATTTT
CASRETGGMDTQYF
>.|18|TRBV7-9|.|TRBJ1-5
TGTGCCAGCAGCTTAGCGGAGGGTGGAGGGGCAAGCAATCAGCCCCAGCATTTT
CASSLAEGGGASNQPQHF
>.|14|TRBV9|.|TRBJ2-5
TGTGCCAGCAGCGAGCAGGGGACGCAAGAGACCCAGTACTTC
CASSEQGTQETQYF
>.|15|TRBV7-3|.|TRBJ1-1
TGTGCCAGCAGCTTAAACGAGGGCGTGAACACTGAAGCTTTCTTT
CASSLNEGVNTEAFF
>few|14|TRBV7-2|.|TRBJ2-3
TGTGCCAGCAGCTCCGAGGGCCTCACAGATACGCAGTATTTT
CASSSEGLTDTQYF
>.|14|TRBV7-9|TRBD1|TRBJ2-7
TGTGCCAGCAGCTTAGTAGGGGACAGATCAGAGCAGTACTTC
CASSLVGDRSEQYF
>.|13|TRBV11-2|.|TRBJ1-5
TGTGCCAGCAGCAAACAGGGCAATCAGCCCCAGCATTTT
CASSKQGNQPQHF
>once|15|TRBV3-1/TRBV3-2|TRBD2|TRBJ2-5
TGTGCCAGCAGCCAGCCTAGCGGGGGACAAGAGACCCAGTACTTC
CASSQPSGGQETQYF
>.|13|TRBV6-5|.|TRBJ2-1
TGTGCCAGCCGGCGACAGGCGAACAATGAGCAGTTCTTC
CASRRQANNEQFF